The TCR beta chain under discussion was sequenced for a study of T cells after yellow fever vaccination. Note on this clonotype: Its antigen is not identified.

TCRdb fed the 5' RACE reads into MiXCR, producing one record per CDR3 protein. The sample has some 350,000 distinct CDR3 sequences; 6% to 8% are singletons. Study-wide results and caveats: Post-booster reappearance was seen for most primary-vaccination clones (around 96% CD4, around 90% CD8).

The CDR3 length is 12 residues. CDR1 and CDR2 from the germline V gene are SQVTM and ANQGSEA. The germline V and J ends were trimmed by 6 bases and 4 bases, with 12 bases remaining between them. V usage is TRBV29-1 and J usage is TRBJ1-1; D is unclear. This TCR was sampled from a man aged 30 to 39 who received the YFV17D yellow fever vaccine. The specimen was PBMCs, collected 5 days after the yellow fever booster vaccination. The CDR3 sequence is CSVQGFFTEAFF. CDR3 nucleotides: TGCAGCGTGCAAGGGTTCTTCACTGAAGCTTTCTTT.